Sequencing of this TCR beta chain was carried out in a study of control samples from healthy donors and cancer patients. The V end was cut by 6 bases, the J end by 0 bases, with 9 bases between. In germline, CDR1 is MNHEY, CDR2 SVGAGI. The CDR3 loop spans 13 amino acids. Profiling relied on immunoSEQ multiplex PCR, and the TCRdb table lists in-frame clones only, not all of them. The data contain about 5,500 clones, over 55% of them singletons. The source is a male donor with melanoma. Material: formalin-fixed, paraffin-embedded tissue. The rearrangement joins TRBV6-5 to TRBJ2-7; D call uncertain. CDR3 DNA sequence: TGTGCCAGCAGATCGACCGACTCCTACGAGCAGTACTTC. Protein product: CASRSTDSYEQYF.